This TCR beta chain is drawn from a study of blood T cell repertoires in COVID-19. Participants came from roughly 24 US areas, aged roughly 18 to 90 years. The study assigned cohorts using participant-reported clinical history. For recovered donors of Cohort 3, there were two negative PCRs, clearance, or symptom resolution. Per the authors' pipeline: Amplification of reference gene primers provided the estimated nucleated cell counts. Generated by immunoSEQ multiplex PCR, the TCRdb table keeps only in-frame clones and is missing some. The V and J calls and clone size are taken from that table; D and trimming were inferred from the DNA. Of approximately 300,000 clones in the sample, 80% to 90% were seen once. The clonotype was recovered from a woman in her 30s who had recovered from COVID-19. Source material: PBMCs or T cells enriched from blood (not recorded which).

The CDR3: CASSYGGPRGQPQHF. DNA for the CDR3: TGTGCCAGCAGTTACGGGGGACCCAGGGGCCAGCCCCAGCATTTT. J is TRBJ1-5 and V is TRBV6-5; tentative D call: TRBD1 (6 bases). This CDR3 contains 15 residues. The germline CDR1 and CDR2 sequences are MNHEY and SVGAGI. V gave up 2 bases and J gave up 7 bases, with 15 bases separating them.